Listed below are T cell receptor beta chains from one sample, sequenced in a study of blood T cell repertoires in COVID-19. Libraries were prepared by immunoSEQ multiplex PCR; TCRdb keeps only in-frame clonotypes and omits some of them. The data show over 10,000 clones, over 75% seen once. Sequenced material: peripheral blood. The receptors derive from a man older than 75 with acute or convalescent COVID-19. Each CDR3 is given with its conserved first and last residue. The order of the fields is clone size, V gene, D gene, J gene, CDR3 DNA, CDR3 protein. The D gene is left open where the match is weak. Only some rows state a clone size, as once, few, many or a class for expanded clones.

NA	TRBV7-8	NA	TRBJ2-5	TGTGCCAGCAGCTTTAACCGGGAGACCCAGTACTTC	CASSFNRETQYF
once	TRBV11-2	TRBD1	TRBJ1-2	TGTGCCAGCAGCCAGTACGGACAGGGAAACTATGGCTACACCTTC	CASSQYGQGNYGYTF
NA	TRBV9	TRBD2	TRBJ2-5	TGTGCCAGCAGCGTGGGGGGAGCTAGCGGGGCCCAAGAGACCCAGTACTTC	CASSVGGASGAQETQYF
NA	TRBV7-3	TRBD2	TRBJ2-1	TGTGCCAGCAGCAGACTAGCGGGGGGGCATGAGCAGTTCTTC	CASSRLAGGHEQFF
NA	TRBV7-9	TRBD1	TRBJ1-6	TGTGCCAGCAGCCTGACAGGGGGGGATAATTCACCCCTCCACTTT	CASSLTGGDNSPLHF
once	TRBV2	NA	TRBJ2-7	TGTGCCGCCAACCGGGAGACGTACGAGCAGTACTTC	CAANRETYEQYF
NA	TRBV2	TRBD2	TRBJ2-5	TGTGCCAGCAGTGACAGGCTAGCGGGGGCCCCGGGAACCCAGTACTTC	CASSDRLAGAPGTQYF
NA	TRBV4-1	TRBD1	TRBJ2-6	TGCGCCAGCAGCGCCGGGACAGGGGGCTTTTCTGGGGCCAACGTCCTGACTTTC	CASSAGTGGFSGANVLTF
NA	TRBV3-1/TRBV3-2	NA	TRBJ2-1	TGTGCCAGCAGCCGCCAATCGACTAGTTCGGAATCGTTCTTC	CASSRQSTSSESFF
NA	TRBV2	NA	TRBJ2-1	TGTGCCAGTACCCGGGACTCACTCCAAGAGCAGTTCTTC	CASTRDSLQEQFF
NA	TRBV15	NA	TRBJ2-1	TGTGCCACCAGCAAGTACTATTCGAATGAGCAGTTCTTC	CATSKYYSNEQFF
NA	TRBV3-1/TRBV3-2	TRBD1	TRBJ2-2	TGTGCCAGCAGCCATAGAACAGGGGCGAACACCGGGGAGCTGTTTTTT	CASSHRTGANTGELFF
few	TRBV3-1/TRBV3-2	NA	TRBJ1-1	TGTGCCAGCAGCCGCACGGGGGGGAACACTGAAGCTTTCTTT	CASSRTGGNTEAFF
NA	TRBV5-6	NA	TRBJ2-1	TGTGCCAGCAGCTTGATCCCGAGAAGGGAAGGGGGTGAGCAGTTCTTC	CASSLIPRREGGEQFF
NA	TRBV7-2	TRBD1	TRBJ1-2	TGTGCCAGCAGCTTCGGTTCAGGGGGCGAATATGGCTACACCTTC	CASSFGSGGEYGYTF
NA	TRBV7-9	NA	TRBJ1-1	TGTGCCAGCAGCTTTGTAGGGGTGGGCACTGAAGCTTTCTTT	CASSFVGVGTEAFF
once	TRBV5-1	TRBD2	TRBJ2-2	TGCGCCAGCAGCTTGTGGAGCGGGAGCGTAAGGGAGCTGTTTTTT	CASSLWSGSVRELFF
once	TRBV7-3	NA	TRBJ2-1	TGTGCCAGCAGCCCCGGTGGGGGGGCCTCCTCCTACAATGAGCAGTTCTTC	CASSPGGGASSYNEQFF
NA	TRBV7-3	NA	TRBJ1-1	TGTGCCAGCAGCCCATTTAGGGAGGGAACTGAAGCTTTCTTT	CASSPFREGTEAFF
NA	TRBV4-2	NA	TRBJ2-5	TGTGCCAGCAGCCAAGATCCCAGCAGGGCTGGGGAGACCCAGTACTTC	CASSQDPSRAGETQYF
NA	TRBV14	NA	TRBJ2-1	TGTGCCAGCAGCCAAGACAGATACAATGAGCAGTTCTTC	CASSQDRYNEQFF
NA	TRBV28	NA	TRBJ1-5	TGTGCCAGCAGTTTGTTCAGGAGCGGTCAGCCCCAGCATTTT	CASSLFRSGQPQHF
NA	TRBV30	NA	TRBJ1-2	TGTGCCTGGAGTCTCCAGGGGAACTATGGCTACACCTTC	CAWSLQGNYGYTF
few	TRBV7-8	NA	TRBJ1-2	TGTGCCAGCAGCTTTCGAGACTCTTCTAGAAACTATGGCTACACCTTC	CASSFRDSSRNYGYTF
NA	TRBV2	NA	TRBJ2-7	TGTGCCAGCAGCCGCGACAGGAGCTCCTACGAGCAGTACTTC	CASSRDRSSYEQYF
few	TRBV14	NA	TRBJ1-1	TGTGCCAGCAGCCAAGAGTTACAGTCCATGAACACTGAAGCTTTCTTT	CASSQELQSMNTEAFF
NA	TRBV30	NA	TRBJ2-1	TGTGCCTGGACTCCCAGGGTTAGATATGAGCAGTTCTTC	CAWTPRVRYEQFF
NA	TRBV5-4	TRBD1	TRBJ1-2	TGTGCCAGCAGCTCCTATGTGACAGGGGGAGACGGCTACACCTTC	CASSSYVTGGDGYTF
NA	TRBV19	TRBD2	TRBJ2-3	TGTGCCAGCACCCTCGGGGGGGCCTTAAGAGATACGCAGTATTTT	CASTLGGALRDTQYF
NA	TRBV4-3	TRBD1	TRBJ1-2	TGCGCCAGCAGCCAAACCCCGGGGACAGGGGGATCTGGCTACACCTTC	CASSQTPGTGGSGYTF
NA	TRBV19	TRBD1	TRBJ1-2	TGTGCCAGTAGATCGACAGGGGCTAACTATGGCTACACCTTC	CASRSTGANYGYTF
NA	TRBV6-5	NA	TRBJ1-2	TGTGCCAGCAGATTCCCGGGCGGGGGAGAGAGTGGCTACACCTTC	CASRFPGGGESGYTF
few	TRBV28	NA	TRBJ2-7	TGTGCCAGCACACCAAATATAGGGCAGGGGTCTCTCGAGCAGTACTTC	CASTPNIGQGSLEQYF
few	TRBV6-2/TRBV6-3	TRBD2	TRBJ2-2	TGTGCCAGCAGTTTAGCGGGGGCGAACACCGGGGAGCTGTTTTTT	CASSLAGANTGELFF
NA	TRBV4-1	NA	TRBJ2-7	TGCGCCAGCAGCCAAGAAAGGTCCGGGTTCCAAGTCTCCTACGAGCAGTACTTC	CASSQERSGFQVSYEQYF
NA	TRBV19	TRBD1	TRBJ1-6	TGTGCCAGTAGTATGGGACAGTATAATTCACCCCTCCACTTT	CASSMGQYNSPLHF
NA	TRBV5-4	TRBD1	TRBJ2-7	TGTGCCAGCAGCTCCCGACAGGGACCCTCGACCTACGAGCAGTACTTC	CASSSRQGPSTYEQYF
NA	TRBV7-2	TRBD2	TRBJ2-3	TGTGCCAGCAGCTCACAGACTAGCGGGAGCAACACAGATACGCAGTATTTT	CASSSQTSGSNTDTQYF
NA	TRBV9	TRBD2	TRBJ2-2	TGTGCCAGCAGCGTAAACCCTAGCGGTTCCGCGAACACCGGGGAGCTGTTTTTT	CASSVNPSGSANTGELFF
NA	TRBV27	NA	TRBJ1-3	TGTGCCAGCAGCGAGTACTCTGGAAACACCATATATTTT	CASSEYSGNTIYF
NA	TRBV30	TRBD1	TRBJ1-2	TGTGCCTGGAGTGTACTCAGGGGGACTAACTATGGCTACACCTTC	CAWSVLRGTNYGYTF
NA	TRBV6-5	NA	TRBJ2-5	TGTGCCAGCCTTGATTCAGGGCAGATACAAGAGACCCAGTACTTC	CASLDSGQIQETQYF
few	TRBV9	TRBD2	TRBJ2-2	TGTGCCAGCAGCGCAGTCGCCGATCCCGGGACTAGGAGCGGGGAGCTGTTTTTT	CASSAVADPGTRSGELFF
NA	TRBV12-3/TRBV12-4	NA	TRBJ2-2	TGTGCCAGCAGTTCCTACACCGGGGAGCTGTTTTTT	CASSSYTGELFF
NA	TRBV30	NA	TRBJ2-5	TGTGCCTGGAGAGCGGACCACAGACAAGAGACCCAGTACTTC	CAWRADHRQETQYF
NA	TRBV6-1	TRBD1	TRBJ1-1	TGTGCCAGCAGTGAACTAACAGGGGCAGCTTTCTTT	CASSELTGAAFF
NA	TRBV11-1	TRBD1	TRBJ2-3	TGTGCCAGCAGCTCCCCGGACAGGGCGATAGGGGCGCAGTATTTT	CASSSPDRAIGAQYF
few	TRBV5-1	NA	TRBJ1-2	TGCGCCAGCAGCGCGGGAGTTGCTAACTATGGCTACACCTTC	CASSAGVANYGYTF
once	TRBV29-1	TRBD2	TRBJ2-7	TGCAGCGTCCGGACGGGAGGCGAGCAGTACTTC	CSVRTGGEQYF
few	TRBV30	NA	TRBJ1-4	TGTGCCTGGAGAAAACAGGACGGTGAAAAACTGTTTTTT	CAWRKQDGEKLFF
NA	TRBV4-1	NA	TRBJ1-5	TGCGCCAGCAGCCAAGACCCGACAGGTCCTCCAGGGCCCCAGCATTTT	CASSQDPTGPPGPQHF
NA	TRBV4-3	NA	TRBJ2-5	TGCGCCAGCAGCCAAGATTTGGGCAGGGCCCAAGAGACCCAGTACTTC	CASSQDLGRAQETQYF
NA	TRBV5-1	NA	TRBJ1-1	TGCGCCAGCAGCCCTCTAGAGACTCTCGAAGCTTTCTTT	CASSPLETLEAFF
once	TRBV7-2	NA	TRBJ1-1	TGTGCCAGCAGCTTCTACGACACTGAAGCTTTCTTT	CASSFYDTEAFF
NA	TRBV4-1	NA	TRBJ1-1	TGCGCCAGCAGCCAAGAGGAACAGTACACTGAAGCTTTCTTT	CASSQEEQYTEAFF
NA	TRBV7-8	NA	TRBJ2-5	TGTGCCAGCAGCTTTAGCTCGTACCAAGAGACCCAGTACTTC	CASSFSSYQETQYF
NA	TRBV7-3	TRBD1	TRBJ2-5	TGTGCCAGCAGTGCCGGGACAGGGAGACAGACCCAGTACTTC	CASSAGTGRQTQYF
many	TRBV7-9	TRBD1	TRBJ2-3	TGTGCCAGCAGCTTGGGGACAGGGGTGGCAGATACGCAGTATTTT	CASSLGTGVADTQYF
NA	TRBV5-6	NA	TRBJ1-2	TGTGCCAGCAGGTTAGGGGTGGAGAACTATGGCTACACCTTC	CASRLGVENYGYTF